This T cell receptor (beta chain) derives from a study of spatial heterogeneity in lung cancer. Study-level background: There were roughly 72 donors, all of them untreated patients with early-stage non-small cell lung cancer. As counted in raw reads, each unique TCR and UMI combination appeared more than ten times on average.

This clonotype was counted at least ten times. What it binds is not known. MiXCR, run by TCRdb on the 5' RACE reads, gives a single entry per CDR3 protein. The sample includes about 19,000 distinct CDR3 sequences, 9% to 10% of them seen just once. Stated time point: blood at routine non-recurrence follow-up after resection. Material for sequencing was whole RNA from tumor, nontumor lung or frozen PBMC, left unsorted. Study-level findings and limits: TCRs found ubiquitously expanded in tumor appeared in blood more at resection than at follow-up.

Germline V gives CDR1 SEHNR, CDR2 FQNEAQ (reference sequence). V was pared by 5 bases and J by 0 bases, with 14 bases between. The CDR3 consists of 16 residues. This sequence originates from a female donor with early-stage non-small cell lung cancer. Source: PBMCs, taken at follow-up. The chain has TRBV7-9 and TRBJ1-5, with D perhaps TRBD1 (6 bases). The CDR3 nucleotides are TGTGCCAGCAGCCCGGACAGCAGTTATAGCAATCAGCCCCAGCATTTT. Its protein is CASSPDSSYSNQPQHF.